This note documents a single T cell receptor beta chain sequence. The antigen it recognizes is unknown. No much larger clone is present one base from it, and per-base qualities are unavailable. The record originates from a study of T cell responses to AZD1222 COVID-19 vaccine (dated by TCRdb to about 2021). The study in broad terms: AZD1222 recipients with second doses at about 4 weeks or about 12 weeks were pooled, because spike-specific TCR depth and breadth did not differ between schedules. TCR sequencing covered over 230 trial participants: about 210 given two doses of AZD1222 and about 26 given two doses of MenACWY control vaccine. Enrollment into the trials was organized by age into subgroups of 18-55, 56-69 and 70-plus years, and those subgroups contained approximately 150, 30 and 60 TCR-sequenced participants, respectively. The full study reports these points: Because no day 14 peak-response samples were available, repertoires were characterized only after the peak T cell response. Most participants were white British and females outnumbered males, and the authors suggested that clonal diversity may have been underestimated. A significant rise in spike-specific TCR breadth and depth was observed after two AZD1222 doses relative to day 0 and relative to MenACWY recipients. Conclusions about previously exposed vaccinees were limited because only a handful of AZD1222 recipients were SARS-CoV-2 seropositive at baseline. Nearly half of unique spike-specific TCRs reportedly recognized epitopes outside regions mutated in the B.1.351 and B.1.1.7 variants. The whole spike protein was spanned by vaccine-associated CD4 TCRs, and dominant responses were seen in regions 160-218 and 743-854. The 56-69-year group was small, and its depth increase did not reach significance, likely because of low power.

This specimen's time point label, per the study, means: baseline before first vaccination. The vaccinee samples were drawn from two UK trials, COV001 and COV002, one of which was a single-blind randomized controlled phase 2/3 trial testing AZD1222 (ChAdOx1 nCoV-19) in healthy adults. For TCRbeta chain sequencing, PBMC samples from trial participants were taken at day 0 and at day 28 after the second dose. The CDR3 regions of human TCRbeta chains were analyzed by immunosequencing. The study's processing was this. TCRs in the repertoires were compared against a reference library of SARS-CoV-2-specific TCRs that had been generated with the MIRA antigen-specificity platform. Breadth was defined as the fraction of unique TCRs that were SARS-CoV-2-associated. Depth was defined as the fraction of total T cells that were SARS-CoV-2-associated. Using the MIRA data, each spike-specific TCR was assigned both to the spike region to which the TCR was reactive and to a CD4 or CD8 class. Log10-transformed breadth and depth values were compared by one-way ANOVA with Sidak's multiple comparisons tests. In its TCRdb copy, this immuneACCESS table keeps in-frame sequences only and misses some clones. Where compared with another copy, unresolved V genes explain less than half of these, and the others have no known cause. The V and J calls and clone size come from that table; D and trimming were worked out from the DNA. This sample comprises some 140,000 clones, 80% to 95% of them detected only once. 3.1% of the sample is in the top ten clones.

Material: peripheral blood, obtained on day 0 of AZD1222 vaccination. This TCR came from an adult in good health.

The CDR3 protein: CASSTQVNYGYTF. In nucleotides, the sequence is TGTGCCAGTAGTACACAGGTTAACTATGGCTACACCTTC. The rearranged chain carries TRBV19 and TRBJ1-2; perhaps TRBD1 is the D gene, with 5 bases matching. Per the germline V gene (reference sequence), LNHDA is the CDR1 and SQIVND is the CDR2. Measured from the cysteine to the phenylalanine, the CDR3 is 13 residues long. The DNA shown is the 39-base CDR3, in frame from base 1. The V end loses 4 bases and the J end loses 1 base, and a stretch of 7 bases separates them. Reference TRBV19 and TRBJ1-2 proteins supply the regions before and after the CDR3; the full variable domain is: DGGITQSPKYLFRKEGQNVTLSCEQNLNHDAMYWYRQDPGQGLRLIYYSQIVNDFQKGDIAEGYSVSREKKESFPLTVTSAQKNPTAFYLCASSTQVNYGYTFGSGTRLTVV.